These 30 T cell receptor beta chains came from one sample sequenced in a study of regulatory T cells in long-lasting Graves disease. Documented time point: newly diagnosed GD, antithyroid drugs for less than 3 months. PBMC RNA was the source of the TCR library. To make TCR beta libraries, researchers used iRepertoire HTBI primers and Arm-PCR of CDR3 regions. One entry per CDR3 protein results from TCRdb running MiXCR on the multiplex PCR reads. The sample has over 200,000 distinct CDR3 sequences, approximately 18% seen once. The same sample was also studied in work on T cells in Graves' hyperthyroidism and ophthalmopathy.

Sequences were derived from peripheral blood mononuclear cells (PBMCs), sampled at new diagnosis, from a patient treated with antithyroid drugs. The receptors derive from a woman in her 30s with Graves disease.

This clonotype was counted many times. J is TRBJ1-1 and V is TRBV3-1, with no clear D. The V end was cut by 4 bases, the J end by 3 bases, with 15 bases between. Per the germline V gene, CDR1 is LGHDT and CDR2 is YNNKEL (reference sequence). The CDR3 runs 15 residues. The CDR3, as DNA: TGTGCCAGCAGCCGCCGTCCGCGTACCGACACTGAAGCTTTCTTT. Protein product: CASSRRPRTDTEAFF.

Ten or more counts support this clonotype. The chain employs TRBV27 and TRBJ1-1; 7 bases align to TRBD1. This CDR3 region has 15 residues. Per the germline V gene, CDR1 is MNHEY and CDR2 is SMNVEV (reference sequence). V lost 5 bases to trimming and J lost 5 bases; unmatched junction nucleotides: 11. The DNA for the CDR3 is TGTGCCAGCAGTAAGGGGGTAACAGGGGTAACTGAAGCTTTCTTT. Encoded protein: CASSKGVTGVTEAFF.

In this sample, this clonotype turned up a few times. The rearrangement joins TRBV6-1 to TRBJ1-2, with unresolved D. The CDR3 runs to 10 residues. The V end was cut by 11 bases, the J end by 4 bases, with 8 bases between. The germline gives CDR1 MNHNS, CDR2 SASEGT. CDR3 nucleotides: TGTGCCGGGTACAGCTATGGCTACACCTTC. This encodes CAGYSYGYTF.

In the case of this clonotype: Possible read error: a much larger clone is one base away. V gene TRBV10-3 combines with J gene TRBJ1-6, with a weak D call TRBD1 (5 bases). The CDR3 is made up of 15 amino acids. The germline gives CDR1 ENHRY, CDR2 SYGVKD. The DNA for the CDR3 is TGTGCCGTCAGTGAACGACAGACTAATAATTCACCCCTCCACTTT. Translating gives CAVSERQTNNSPLHF.

As regards this clonotype: This may be a read error, as it is one base from a much larger clone. V and J are TRBV9 and TRBJ2-1; 7 bases line up with TRBD1. Per germline, CDR1 SGDLS and CDR2 YYNGEE. The V gene end was trimmed by 0 bases and the J gene end by 10 bases; junction bases not matched to a gene: 4. This CDR3 has 13 residues. CDR3 protein: CASSVGDSYEQFF. DNA of the CDR3: TGTGCCAGCAGCGTAGGGGACAGCTACGAGCAGTTCTTC.

The chain uses TRBV19 and TRBJ2-7; 7 nucleotides agree with TRBD1. From germline, CDR1 is LNHDA and CDR2 SQIVND (reference sequence). V shed 3 bases, J shed 11 bases, and the junction held 13 bases outside the gene matches. This CDR3 comprises 14 residues. For the CDR3, the DNA is TGTGCCAGTAGTATTTGGGGACAGCCCATTAGGGAGTACTTC. Translating gives CASSIWGQPIREYF.

This clonotype was picked up many times. The chain has TRBV7-8 and TRBJ1-1; maybe TRBD1 (5 bases). The CDR3 is 13 amino acids. The germline V gene encodes CDR1 SGHVS and CDR2 FQNEAQ. Trimming removed 0 bases at V and 8 bases at J, with 10 bases between. The CDR3: CASSLANRDEAFF. CDR3 in DNA: TGTGCCAGCAGCTTAGCTAATCGGGACGAAGCTTTCTTT.

A note on this clonotype: Given a much more abundant clone one base away, this may be a read error. In nucleotides, the CDR3 is TGTGCCCGCAGCTTATTGCGGGGAATGAATGAGCAGTTCTTC. Translating it yields CARSLLRGMNEQFF. The chain employs TRBV7-3 and TRBJ2-1; weak D call: TRBD2 (6 bases). The CDR3 has 14 amino acids. Germline CDR1 reads SGHTA; CDR2 reads FQGTGA. Full variable domain (remainder filled in from reference TRBV7-3 and TRBJ2-1): GAGVSQTPSNKVTEKGKYVELRCDPISGHTALYWYRQSLGQGPEFLIYFQGTGAADDSGLPNDRFFAVRPEGSVSTLKIQRTERGDSAVYLCARSLLRGMNEQFFGPGTRLTVL.

This clonotype has only a few counts. The chain carries TRBV7-9 and TRBJ1-2, with D unclear. Germline CDR1 SEHNR, CDR2 FQNEAQ (reference sequence). The CDR3 length is 11 residues. The V and J ends lost 0 bases and 10 bases respectively, with 6 bases between them. Here the CDR3 DNA reads TGTGCCAGCAGCTTAGCGGAGGCCTACACCTTC. It encodes CASSLAEAYTF.

This clonotype came up many times. The rearrangement uses TRBV14 and TRBJ1-1; D unresolved. Germline V gives CDR1 SGHDN, CDR2 FVKESK. The CDR3 length is 13 residues. Trimming took off 1 base at V and 3 bases at J, with 6 bases between the two ends. CDR3 amino acids: CASSQAGDTEAFF. Here the CDR3 DNA reads TGTGCCAGCAGCCAAGCGGGTGACACTGAAGCTTTCTTT. The full variable domain, with the rest looked up from reference TRBV14 and TRBJ1-1, is EAGVTQFPSHSVIEKGQTVTLRCDPISGHDNLYWYRRVMGKEIKFLLHFVKESKQDESGMPNNRFLAERTGGTYSTLKVQPAELEDSGVYFCASSQAGDTEAFFGQGTRLTVV.

This clonotype was counted ten times or more. The chain has TRBV20-1 and TRBJ2-1; D may be TRBD1 or TRBD2 (6 bases each). This CDR3 is built from 15 residues. The V and J ends lost 6 bases and 1 base respectively, with 16 bases between them. From germline, CDR1 is DFQATT and CDR2 SNEGSKA (reference sequence). The CDR3 region has the DNA TGCAGTGCCAGCCCAAAGGGGGGTTCCTACAATGAGCAGTTCTTC. Translation: CSASPKGGSYNEQFF.

This clonotype was observed many times. The chain combines TRBV6-2 or TRBV6-3 with TRBJ2-5; D unresolved. The CDR3 loop spans 13 amino acids. Per the germline V gene, CDR1 is MNHEY and CDR2 is SVGEGT. V gave up 6 bases and J gave up 9 bases, with 17 bases separating them. The CDR3 sequence: CASSNLQRPSQYF. DNA for the CDR3: TGTGCCAGCAGCAATCTTCAAAGACCGTCCCAGTACTTC.

Many counts were recorded for this clonotype. The chain has TRBV2 and TRBJ1-3, with D perhaps TRBD1 (6 bases). Germline V gene data show CDR1 as SNHLY and CDR2 as FYNNEI. This CDR3 has 15 amino acids. Trimming stripped 6 bases from V and 1 base from J, with 13 bases between. CDR3: CASRGDNLSGNTIYF. CDR3 DNA sequence: TGTGCCAGCAGAGGGGACAACCTGTCTGGAAACACCATATATTTT.

This clonotype was counted ten times or more. V and J are TRBV5-1 and TRBJ1-2, with a weak D call TRBD1 (5 bases). Per germline, CDR1 SGHRS and CDR2 YFSETQ. The CDR3 has 15 amino acids. Trimming removed 0 bases at V and 0 bases at J, with 9 bases between. Here the CDR3 reads CASSLDVTANYGYTF. CDR3 sequence (DNA): TGCGCCAGCAGCTTGGATGTGACAGCTAACTATGGCTACACCTTC.

The gene calls are TRBV6-2 or TRBV6-3 and TRBJ2-4; weak D call: TRBD1 (6 bases). Trimming took 5 bases from V and 0 from J, leaving 8 bases between them. Germline assignment: CDR1 MNHEY and CDR2 SVGEGT. This CDR3 spans 14 amino acids. The DNA for the CDR3 is TGTGCCAGCAGTGAGGGGGTAGCCAAAAACATTCAGTACTTC. This gives the protein CASSEGVAKNIQYF.

This clonotype was counted once. This CDR3 is CASNQGRGNTGELFF. The CDR3, as DNA: TGTGCCAGCAATCAGGGGCGGGGGAACACCGGGGAGCTGTTTTTT. This sequence joins TRBV7-2 and TRBJ2-2; D is possibly TRBD1 or TRBD2 (6 bases each). This CDR3 comprises 15 residues. The germline V and J ends were trimmed by 7 bases and 1 base, with 13 bases remaining between them. Germline values: CDR1 SGHTA, CDR2 FQGNSA.

There are many counts of this clonotype. This chain joins TRBV27 and TRBJ1-1; 9 bases line up with TRBD1. V lost 6 bases, J lost 4 bases, and 12 bases stayed unmatched. The CDR3 runs to 16 residues. The V gene's germline CDR1 is MNHEY and CDR2 SMNVEV (reference sequence). The CDR3, as DNA: TGTGCCAGCAGATCCGGGACAGGGAGTAAGGGCACTGAAGCTTTCTTT. The encoded protein is CASRSGTGSKGTEAFF.

In its sample, this clonotype was seen many times. The chain has TRBV2 and TRBJ1-2, with D unclear. CDR1 is SNHLY, CDR2 FYNNEI, per germline. The V gene lost 4 bases and the J gene lost 1 base, with 10 bases spanning the gap. The CDR3 has 14 amino acids. This chain's CDR3 is CASSGTENNYGYTF. CDR3 sequence (DNA): TGTGCCAGCAGTGGGACGGAAAATAACTATGGCTACACCTTC. The full variable domain, with the rest looked up from reference TRBV2 and TRBJ1-2, is EPEVTQTPSHQVTQMGQEVILRCVPISNHLYFYWYRQILGQKVEFLVSFYNNEISEKSEIFDDQFSVERPDGSNFTLKIRSTKLEDSAMYFCASSGTENNYGYTFGSGTRLTVV.

The gene calls are TRBV5-5 and TRBJ1-1, with D perhaps matching TRBD1 (5 bases). This CDR3 is 14 amino acids long. V gave up 1 base and J gave up 4 bases, with 11 bases separating them. CDR1 SGHKS and CDR2 YYEKEE come from the germline V gene (reference sequence). Written as DNA, the CDR3 is TGTGCCAGCAGCTTGAGAGGGGAAAGCACTGAAGCTTTCTTT. As protein: CASSLRGESTEAFF.

This clonotype was recorded many times. The chain carries TRBV6-1 and TRBJ2-7; no clear D gene. CDR1 and CDR2 from the germline V gene are MNHNS and SASEGT. The length of the CDR3 is 15 residues. With 2 bases removed from V and 3 bases from J, the gap between germline ends came to 14 bases. This CDR3 is CASSERAEWSYEQYF. In DNA form, the CDR3 reads TGTGCCAGCAGTGAACGGGCCGAATGGAGCTACGAGCAGTACTTC.

This clonotype was counted many times. The chain is built from TRBV7-2 and TRBJ2-5; TRBD1 agrees at 7 bases. This CDR3 comprises 15 residues. V lost 1 base, J lost 2 bases, and 4 bases stayed unmatched. In germline, CDR1 is SGHTA, CDR2 FQGNSA. The CDR3, as DNA: TGTGCCAGCAGCTTAGTCCGGGGACAGCAAGAGACCCAGTACTTC. It codes for CASSLVRGQQETQYF.

This clonotype was observed at least ten times. The V call is TRBV27, the J call TRBJ2-7, with D hard to call. Germline lookup yields CDR1 MNHEY and CDR2 SMNVEV (reference sequence). This CDR3 is built from 13 residues. V lost 5 bases to trimming and J lost 2 bases, with 10 bases between them. Here the CDR3 reads CASSLGKAYEQYF. CDR3 bases: TGTGCCAGCAGTCTAGGGAAGGCCTACGAGCAGTACTTC.

This clonotype occurred a few times. The gene calls are TRBV12-5 and TRBJ1-5; TRBD1 is a possible D gene (6 bases). The J call is doubtful: the DNA matches TRBJ2-3 better. From germline, CDR1 is LGHNT and CDR2 FRNRAP. The CDR3 runs to 13 residues. CDR3 DNA: TGTGCTAGTGGTTTCGTACAGGGTCAGCCCCAGTATTTT. Translated, it gives CASGFVQGQPQYF.

The chain couples TRBV5-1 to TRBJ1-4; no reliable D call. This CDR3 has 16 residues. Germline CDR1 reads SGHRS; CDR2 reads YFSETQ. V lost 4 bases and J 5 bases, leaving 18 bases between the germline ends. Written as DNA, the CDR3 is TGCGCCAGCAGCGGCCCGCCGGCCAGCACCAATGAAAAACTGTTTTTT. Its translation: CASSGPPASTNEKLFF. Filled out from reference TRBV5-1 and TRBJ1-4, the complete variable domain reads KAGVTQTPRYLIKTRGQQVTLSCSPISGHRSVSWYQQTPGQGLQFLFEYFSETQRNKGNFPGRFSGRQFSNSRSEMNVSTLELGDSALYLCASSGPPASTNEKLFFGSGTQLSVL.

The sample holds many counts of this clonotype. This sequence joins TRBV5-1 and TRBJ1-6, with TRBD1 matching over 7 bases. The CDR3 is made up of 19 amino acids. Germline values: CDR1 SGHRS, CDR2 YFSETQ. J lost 0 bases, V lost 1 base, and 10 bases had no gene match. CDR3 in amino acids: CASSLTPGQKSSYNSPLHF. Here the CDR3 DNA reads TGCGCCAGCAGCTTGACTCCGGGACAGAAGAGCTCCTATAATTCACCCCTCCACTTT.

This clonotype has only a few counts. The rearrangement uses TRBV19 and TRBJ2-5; D is perhaps TRBD1 or TRBD2 (5 bases each). CDR1 is LNHDA, CDR2 SQIVND, per germline (reference sequence). V was shortened by 4 bases and J by 0 bases, with 6 bases between the two germline ends. This CDR3 has 13 residues. CDR3 DNA sequence: TGTGCCAGTAGTAGGGACCACCAAGAGACCCAGTACTTC. It is translated as CASSRDHQETQYF.

This clonotype was seen ten or more times. The V and J genes are TRBV6-5 and TRBJ1-1; D is unclear. V dropped 1 base and J dropped 0 bases, with 12 bases sitting between them. The CDR3 has 16 residues. Germline loops: CDR1 MNHEY, CDR2 SVGAGI. CDR3 nucleotides: TGTGCCAGCAGTTACTTCCCCAGGAACCTGAACACTGAAGCTTTCTTT. This gives the protein CASSYFPRNLNTEAFF.

This clonotype was detected ten times or more. As DNA, the CDR3 is TGTGCCAGCACCCGGGGGGGTGGCGCAGATACGCAGTATTTT. Residues: CASTRGGGADTQYF. This chain connects TRBV7-2 to TRBJ2-3; 8 positions match TRBD2. Germline CDR1 is SGHTA and CDR2 is FQGNSA. This CDR3 region has 14 residues. The trim removed 7 bases at V and 4 bases at J, leaving 7 bases unmatched.

This clonotype was seen repeatedly, ten times or more. This sequence joins TRBV7-8 and TRBJ1-2; 9 bases fit TRBD1. This CDR3 is built from 13 residues. V lost 3 bases and J lost 6; bases outside the gene matches: 2. Per germline, CDR1 SGHVS and CDR2 FQNEAQ. The CDR3 reads CASSFRTGDGYTF. The CDR3 DNA sequence: TGTGCCAGCAGCTTCAGGACAGGGGATGGCTACACCTTC.

The chain carries TRBV7-9 and TRBJ1-4; no clear D gene. The germline CDR1 and CDR2 sequences are SEHNR and FQNEAQ (reference sequence). V was pared by 1 base and J by 3 bases, with 12 bases between. This CDR3 comprises 16 residues. The CDR3 here is CASSLGLAGPNEKLFF. Here the CDR3 DNA reads TGTGCCAGCAGCTTAGGACTCGCGGGCCCTAATGAAAAACTGTTTTTT.